The next 10 T cell receptor beta chains were all read from a single sample in a study of CD8 T cells in Susac syndrome (dated 2019 in TCRdb). The receptor library was made with the immunoSEQ multiplex PCR assay. RNA was extracted using the RNeasy kit, and about 0.45 to 1 microgram was reverse transcribed with random hexamers. TCRdb reprocessed the public reads (quality trimming at Q25 with fastp, clone calling with MiXCR) and kept in-frame beta chains. Entries that share a CDR3 protein sequence are merged under the most common genes and DNA. Present in this sample are 250,000 to 300,000 distinct CDR3 sequences, about 88% of which were seen just once. Of the sample, approximately 0.2% falls within the top ten clones. The sample consisted of CD8+ T cells from PBMCs. All receptors come from a human donor with multiple sclerosis.

This clonotype was detected a few times. The chain joins TRBV9 to TRBJ2-1; weak D call: TRBD1 (6 bases). The CDR3 has 15 amino acids. With 0 bases removed from V and 3 bases from J, the gap between germline ends came to 10 bases. In germline, CDR1 is SGDLS, CDR2 YYNGEE. CDR3 bases: TGTGCCAGCAGCGTAGGTGGGGGCGGCTACAATGAGCAGTTCTTC. Translation: CASSVGGGGYNEQFF.

The chain links TRBV20-1 to TRBJ1-2, with D maybe TRBD1 (6 bases). V was shortened by 0 bases and J by 4 bases, with 12 bases between the two germline ends. The CDR3 contains 14 residues. The germline V gene has CDR1 DFQATT and CDR2 SNEGSKA (reference sequence). CDR3 residues: CSARDYRDVYGYTF. DNA of the CDR3: TGCAGTGCTAGAGATTACAGGGACGTCTATGGCTACACCTTC.

The table lists this clonotype with a few counts. J is TRBJ2-6 and V is TRBV3-1; D unclear. Looked up from germline, CDR1 is LGHDT and CDR2 is YNNKEL (reference sequence). V lost 0 bases and J 1 base, leaving 10 bases between the germline ends. The CDR3 is made up of 17 amino acids. The CDR3 loop is CASSQDGSQSGANVLTF. CDR3 coding DNA: TGTGCCAGCAGCCAAGACGGGTCTCAGTCTGGGGCCAACGTCCTGACTTTC.

The chain links TRBV29-1 to TRBJ2-3; tentatively, D is TRBD1 (7 bases). With 0 bases removed from V and 5 bases from J, the gap between germline ends came to 12 bases. The germline gives CDR1 SQVTM, CDR2 ANQGSEA. The CDR3 length is 14 residues. The CDR3 bases are TGCAGCGTTGAAGAAGCCAGGGGGGTAGATACGCAGTATTTT. Its protein is CSVEEARGVDTQYF.

The chain employs TRBV5-5 and TRBJ2-5; D may be TRBD2 (6 bases). The V and J ends lost 0 bases and 5 bases respectively, with 14 bases between them. Germline CDR1 reads SGHKS; CDR2 reads YYEKEE (reference sequence). This CDR3 is 15 amino acids long. The CDR3 spells CASSLVAAGLETQYF. CDR3 DNA sequence: TGTGCCAGCAGCTTGGTGGCAGCGGGCTTGGAGACCCAGTACTTC.

This clonotype was seen once. The junction differs from germline at one of its ends, possibly a read error. The chain is built from TRBV7-2 and TRBJ2-2, with 13 bases matching TRBD2. This CDR3 region has 15 residues. CDR1 is SGHTA and CDR2 is FQGNSA in the germline V gene. Written as DNA, the CDR3 is TGTGCCAGCATCGGGACTAGCGGGAACATCGGGGAGCTGTTTTTT. Encoded protein: CASIGTSGNIGELFF.

The chain carries TRBV6-9 and TRBJ2-2; TRBD1 or TRBD2 may be the D gene (6 bases each). Trimming took 5 bases from V and 6 from J, leaving 10 bases between them. This CDR3 region has 13 residues. Germline V CDR1 and CDR2: MNHGY, SVAAGI. The CDR3 protein is CASSPGAPGELFF. In nucleotides, the CDR3 is TGTGCCAGCAGTCCGGGGGCGCCCGGGGAGCTGTTTTTT.

This clonotype came up a few times. The J gene is TRBJ2-5, the V gene TRBV28; TRBD2 might be the D (6 bases). V lost 8 bases and J 2 bases, leaving 15 bases between the germline ends. Per germline, CDR1 MDHEN and CDR2 SYDVKM. The length of the CDR3 is 14 residues. The CDR3 DNA is TGTGCCAGCGGCCACGAGGGGAGGCAAGAGACCCAGTACTTC. It encodes CASGHEGRQETQYF.

With respect to this clonotype: An end of the junction differs from the germline gene, which may be a read error. The chain couples TRBV4-3 to TRBJ2-3, with 8 bases lining up with TRBD2. The CDR3 runs to 18 residues. The germline gives CDR1 LGHNA, CDR2 YSLEER. The CDR3, as DNA: TGCGCCAGCCGCCAAGAGACATCCCTAAAGCGGGAGTCAGATACGCAGTATTTT. Its protein is CASRQETSLKRESDTQYF.

The chain couples TRBV2 to TRBJ2-1, with D hard to call. V lost 6 bases and J lost 4, with 10 bases in between. The CDR3 loop spans 13 amino acids. Germline assignment: CDR1 SNHLY and CDR2 FYNNEI. The CDR3 spells CASRGWGYNEQFF. The DNA for the CDR3 is TGTGCCAGCAGAGGTTGGGGATACAATGAGCAGTTCTTC.